The 24 T cell receptor beta chains presented below share a single source sample, sequenced in a study of blood T cell repertoires in COVID-19. Assay used: immunoSEQ multiplex PCR; TCRdb lists only in-frame clones, some missing. The data contain approximately 24,000 clones, 80% to 90% of them singletons. Sequencing was carried out using peripheral blood. The origin of the receptors is a human donor with active COVID-19. The donor label of this sample is uncertain.

The V gene is TRBV10-3, the J gene TRBJ1-1; TRBD1 is a possible D gene (6 bases). The V and J ends lost 4 bases and 4 bases respectively, with 13 bases between them. Germline V gene data show CDR1 as ENHRY and CDR2 as SYGVKD. This CDR3 is built from 14 residues. CDR3 loop: CAISVAGAGTEAFF. The CDR3 nucleotides are TGTGCCATCAGTGTCGCGGGGGCGGGCACTGAAGCTTTCTTT.

This rearrangement joins TRBV5-1 to TRBJ2-3; 8 nucleotides match TRBD1. V gave up 4 bases and J gave up 6 bases; unmatched junction bases: 7. Germline V gene sequence: CDR1 SGHRS, CDR2 YFSETQ. CDR3 length equals 14 residues. CDR3: CASSPDRDWDTQYF. CDR3 nucleotides: TGCGCCAGCAGCCCGGACAGGGACTGGGATACGCAGTATTTT.

CDR3 residues: CASSERDRDSYEQYF. The CDR3 DNA reads TGTGCCAGCAGCGAACGGGACAGGGACTCCTACGAGCAGTACTTC. This rearrangement joins TRBV9 to TRBJ2-7; 9 bases fit TRBD1. Germline CDR1 SGDLS, CDR2 YYNGEE. The length of the CDR3 is 15 residues. J gave up 0 bases and V 3 bases, and 4 bases lay outside the gene matches. Supplemented by reference TRBV9 and TRBJ2-7, the full variable domain reads DSGVTQTPKHLITATGQRVTLRCSPRSGDLSVYWYQQSLDQGLQFLIQYYNGEERAKGNILERFSAQQFPDLHSELNLSSLELGDSALYFCASSERDRDSYEQYFGPGTRLTVT.

The V gene is TRBV12-3 or TRBV12-4, the J gene TRBJ2-3; no clear D. The germline V and J ends were trimmed by 6 bases and 2 bases, with 9 bases remaining between them. The CDR3 sequence is 13 residues long. The CDR3 DNA reads TGTGCCAGCAGAGCGCCCATCACAGATACGCAGTATTTT. Translated: CASRAPITDTQYF.

In its sample, this clone was seen once. The V gene is TRBV30, the J gene TRBJ2-5; D gene ambiguous. Trimming took 1 base from V and 5 from J, leaving 14 bases between them. The germline V gene has CDR1 GTSNPN and CDR2 SVGIG (reference sequence). The CDR3 runs to 14 residues. The DNA of the CDR3 is TGTGCCTGGAGTGGAATTGGTGTCGGTGAGACCCAGTACTTC. Its translation is CAWSGIGVGETQYF.

This clone was counted a few times. The chain combines TRBV6-8 with TRBJ2-7; TRBD1 matches 8 bases. In germline, CDR1 is MNHGY, CDR2 SAAAGT. V was pared by 2 bases and J by 4 bases, with 10 bases of the junction left unmatched. The CDR3 length is 16 residues. CDR3 nucleotide sequence: TGTGCCAGCAGTTACGCCGACAGGGGTGGACCTTACGAGCAGTACTTC. Translating it yields CASSYADRGGPYEQYF.

The chain links TRBV2 to TRBJ2-7; 7 bases align to TRBD1. This CDR3 is built from 15 residues. CDR1 is SNHLY, CDR2 FYNNEI, per germline. V lost 6 bases, J lost 0 bases, and 8 bases stayed unmatched. The CDR3, as DNA: TGTGCCAGCAGGGCAGACAGGGCTATCTCCTACGAGCAGTACTTC. Protein: CASRADRAISYEQYF.

V usage is TRBV28 and J usage is TRBJ1-2; D may be TRBD1 (5 bases). The CDR3 consists of 14 residues. Between the trimmed V and J ends, which lost 2 bases and 4 bases, there was a span of 11 bases. Germline V gene data show CDR1 as MDHEN and CDR2 as SYDVKM. Written as DNA, the CDR3 is TGTGCCAGCAGTTTAGGGCAGGGTGGCTATGGCTACACCTTC. This codes for CASSLGQGGYGYTF.

This chain connects TRBV11-1 to TRBJ2-7, with a weak D call TRBD1 (6 bases). Between the trimmed V and J ends, which lost 5 bases and 2 bases, there was a span of 13 bases. The CDR3 has 14 residues. CDR1 SGHAT and CDR2 FQDESV come from the germline V gene (reference sequence). As DNA, the CDR3 is TGTGCCAGCAGCCCCGTAGGGGGAGCCTACGAGCAGTACTTC. The encoded protein is CASSPVGGAYEQYF.

This chain links TRBV5-4 with TRBJ2-1; D is unresolved. With 4 bases removed from V and 2 bases from J, the gap between germline ends came to 7 bases. In germline, CDR1 is SGHNT, CDR2 YYREEE (reference sequence). The CDR3 sequence is 13 residues long. CDR3 coding DNA: TGTGCCAGCAGCCCCAGTCCCTACAATGAGCAGTTCTTC. This sequence encodes CASSPSPYNEQFF.

The chain combines TRBV19 with TRBJ2-7; TRBD1 matches at 9 bases. This CDR3 has 15 residues. V was clipped by 6 bases and J by 3 bases; unmatched bases: 9. Germline CDR1 LNHDA, CDR2 SQIVND (reference sequence). The CDR3 coding sequence is TGTGCCAGTAGCGCTCCGGGACAGGGATACTACGAGCAGTACTTC. Its protein is CASSAPGQGYYEQYF.

The V and J genes are TRBV6-5 and TRBJ1-2; D call uncertain. V lost 0 bases and J 6 bases, leaving 8 bases between the germline ends. Germline V gives CDR1 MNHEY, CDR2 SVGAGI. CDR3 length: 13 amino acids. The CDR3 loop reads CASSYSGGDGYTF. CDR3 nucleotides: TGTGCCAGCAGTTACTCAGGCGGGGATGGCTACACCTTC.

The chain employs TRBV6-2 or TRBV6-3 and TRBJ2-7; D is undetermined. V lost 6 bases to trimming and J lost 3 bases, with 6 bases between them. In germline, CDR1 is MNHEY, CDR2 SVGEGT. This CDR3 has 11 amino acids. In nucleotides, the CDR3 is TGTGCCAGCAGCCCCCACTACGAGCAGTACTTC. It is translated as CASSPHYEQYF.

The chain combines TRBV28 with TRBJ1-4; unclear D gene. Trimming pared 3 bases from V and 8 bases from J, leaving 16 bases between. The CDR3 has 15 residues. In germline, CDR1 is MDHEN, CDR2 SYDVKM. CDR3 amino acids: CASSFEGGTGEKLFF. The CDR3 DNA reads as TGTGCCAGCAGTTTTGAGGGTGGCACGGGGGAAAAACTGTTTTTT.

The CDR3 region has the DNA TGTGCCAGCAGTCATGTCTACAGCAGCGGGAGGATGGAGACCCAGTACTTC. Amino acid sequence: CASSHVYSSGRMETQYF. This chain links TRBV27 with TRBJ2-5; 9 bases are shared with TRBD2. Trimming removed 5 bases from V and 5 bases from J; junction bases left unmatched: 15. Germline assignment: CDR1 MNHEY and CDR2 SMNVEV (reference sequence). The CDR3 consists of 17 residues.

V usage is TRBV18 and J usage is TRBJ2-7; 14 nucleotides agree with TRBD2. The CDR3 is made up of 19 amino acids. Per the germline V gene, CDR1 is KGHSH and CDR2 is LQKENI. With 3 bases clipped from V and 3 bases from J, the junction kept 13 bases outside the gene matches. The CDR3 DNA reads as TGTGCCAGCTCACCGACCGGGACTAGCGGGAGAGTGGGCGGCTACGAGCAGTACTTC. Protein sequence: CASSPTGTSGRVGGYEQYF.

This clone has only a few counts. The CDR3 nucleotides read TGCGCCAGCAGCCAAGATCTCAGGGAACTTTTTTCTGGGGCCAACGTCCTGACTTTC. Protein sequence: CASSQDLRELFSGANVLTF. The V and J genes are TRBV4-3 and TRBJ2-6; D may be TRBD1 (5 bases). Trimming stripped 0 bases from V and 1 base from J, with 16 bases between. The germline V gene has CDR1 LGHNA and CDR2 YSLEER. CDR3 length: 19 amino acids.

The genes are TRBV9 and TRBJ1-1, with D uncertain. The CDR3 is 15 residues long. Between the trimmed V and J ends, which lost 0 bases and 2 bases, there was a span of 11 bases. CDR1 is SGDLS, CDR2 YYNGEE, per germline. The CDR3 sequence is CASSVDPGGNTEAFF. The DNA of the CDR3 is TGTGCCAGCAGCGTAGACCCAGGAGGAAACACTGAAGCTTTCTTT.

The V and J genes are TRBV6-5 and TRBJ1-5; tentatively, D is TRBD1 (6 bases). This CDR3 is built from 14 residues. The germline V and J ends were trimmed by 5 bases and 4 bases, with 12 bases remaining between them. CDR1 MNHEY and CDR2 SVGAGI come from the germline V gene. The CDR3 DNA reads TGTGCCAGCAGTAGCCGAACAGGGAATCAGCCCCAGCATTTT. Residues: CASSSRTGNQPQHF.

V gene TRBV9 combines with J gene TRBJ2-1, with 9 nucleotides matching TRBD1. The CDR3 is 16 residues long. Germline-derived CDR1 and CDR2 are SGDLS and YYNGEE. The ends lost 4 bases at V and 6 bases at J; junction bases unmatched: 11. The CDR3 DNA is TGTGCCAGCAGCTTTTCCCGACTGGGACAGGGCAATGAGCAGTTCTTC. This gives the protein CASSFSRLGQGNEQFF.

This clone has a handful of counts. The chain recombines TRBV28 with TRBJ2-7; 8 nucleotides align to TRBD2. CDR3 size: 14 residues. V dropped 8 bases and J dropped 3; count of bases not matched to a gene: 9. Germline lookup yields CDR1 MDHEN and CDR2 SYDVKM. The CDR3 is CASYPGGAYYEQYF. CDR3 DNA: TGTGCCAGCTATCCCGGGGGGGCGTACTACGAGCAGTACTTC.

The genes are TRBV27 and TRBJ2-3, with 9 bases lining up with TRBD1. This CDR3 is 16 amino acids long. The germline V gene has CDR1 MNHEY and CDR2 SMNVEV (reference sequence). V lost 8 bases and J lost 2; bases outside the gene matches: 11. The CDR3 region has the DNA TGTGCCAGCGGCTCCCCCCGGGACAGGGTCACAGATACGCAGTATTTT. It encodes CASGSPRDRVTDTQYF.

The chain carries TRBV3-1 (or the pseudogene TRBV3-2) and TRBJ2-7; the match to TRBD2 covers 8 bases. J lost 2 bases, V lost 7 bases, and 7 bases had no gene match. The CDR3 is 14 amino acids. Per the germline V gene, CDR1 is LGHDT and CDR2 is YNNKEL (reference sequence). The CDR3 protein is CASTAGGRTYEQYF. The CDR3, as DNA: TGTGCCAGCACCGCGGGGGGCCGAACCTACGAGCAGTACTTC.

V usage is TRBV30 and J usage is TRBJ2-1; 8 nucleotides line up with TRBD2. Germline V CDR1 and CDR2: GTSNPN, SVGIG (reference sequence). This CDR3 is built from 15 residues. The V and J ends lost 0 bases and 3 bases, in that order; junction bases with no gene match: 4. The CDR3: CAWSVAGAVYNEQFF. Written as DNA, the CDR3 is TGTGCCTGGAGTGTAGCGGGGGCCGTCTACAATGAGCAGTTCTTC.